This T cell receptor (beta chain) was documented in a study of blood T cell repertoires in COVID-19. In its sample, this clone was seen once. The protocol was immunoSEQ multiplex PCR, while the TCRdb copy is restricted to in-frame clones and leaves out a portion. The table includes approximately 70,000 clones, approximately 88% detected once. CDR1 and CDR2 from the germline V gene are SGHTA and FQGNSA. The CDR3 length is 16 residues. Unmatched junction bases numbered 9, after V lost 5 bases and J lost 5 bases. The clonotype comes from a woman between 55 and 75 years old with acute or convalescent COVID-19. This chain joins TRBV7-2 and TRBJ2-2, with 9 bases lining up with TRBD1. The material sequenced was peripheral blood. CDR3 coding DNA: TGTGCCAGCAGCCCTCTCGGGACAGGGTATACCGGGGAGCTGTTTTTT. This codes for CASSPLGTGYTGELFF. Together with reference TRBV7-2 and TRBJ2-2, the CDR3 gives the full variable domain: GAGVSQSPSNKVTEKGKDVELRCDPISGHTALYWYRQSLGQGLEFLIYFQGNSAPDKSGLPSDRFSAERTGGSVSTLTIQRTQQEDSAVYLCASSPLGTGYTGELFFGEGSRLTVL.